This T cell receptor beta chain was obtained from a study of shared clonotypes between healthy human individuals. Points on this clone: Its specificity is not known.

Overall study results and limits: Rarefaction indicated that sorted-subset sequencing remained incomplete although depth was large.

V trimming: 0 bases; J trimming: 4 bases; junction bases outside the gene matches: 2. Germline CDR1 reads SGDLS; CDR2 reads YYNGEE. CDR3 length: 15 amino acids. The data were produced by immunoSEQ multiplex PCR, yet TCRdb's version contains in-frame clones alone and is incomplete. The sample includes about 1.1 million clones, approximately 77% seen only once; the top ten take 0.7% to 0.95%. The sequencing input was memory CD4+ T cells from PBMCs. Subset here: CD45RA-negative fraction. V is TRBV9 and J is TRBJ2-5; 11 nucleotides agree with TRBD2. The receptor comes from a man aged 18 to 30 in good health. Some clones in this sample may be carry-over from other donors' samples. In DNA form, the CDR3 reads TGTGCCAGCAGCGTAGAAGGACTAGCGGGAGAGACCCAGTACTTC. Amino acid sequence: CASSVEGLAGETQYF.